These 26 T cell receptor beta chains came from one sample sequenced in a study of cytomegalovirus exposure and HLA in healthy donors. Researchers ran the PCR with 60 Vbeta and 13 Jbeta primers. Some clones are missing from TCRdb's copy, which holds only in-frame ones; the method was immunoSEQ multiplex PCR. The sample has tens of thousands of clones, approximately 80% seen once. Sequencing was carried out using PBMCs. The origin of the receptors is a female donor in good health and CMV-seronegative.

The V gene is TRBV19, the J gene TRBJ2-1; 7 positions agree with TRBD2. The ends lost 3 bases at V and 2 bases at J; junction bases unmatched: 4. The CDR3 has 15 amino acids. Germline CDR1 LNHDA, CDR2 SQIVND (reference sequence). CDR3 in DNA: TGTGCCAGTAGTATGGACGGGGGGACCTACAATGAGCAGTTCTTC. Protein: CASSMDGGTYNEQFF.

In DNA form, the CDR3 reads TGTGCCAGCAGGCACAGGGTGCCGGGTTCACCCCTCCACTTT. Translating it yields CASRHRVPGSPLHF. The chain has TRBV6-6 and TRBJ1-6; maybe TRBD1 (6 bases). The CDR3 has 14 amino acids. The germline V gene encodes CDR1 MNHNY and CDR2 SVGAGI (reference sequence). V shed 6 bases and J shed 9 bases, with 15 bases lying between them.

The V call is TRBV7-6, the J call TRBJ2-4; TRBD1 agrees at 7 bases. This CDR3 is built from 15 residues. Germline V gives CDR1 SGHVS, CDR2 FNYEAQ. Trimming at V came to 1 base and at J to 4 bases, leaving 4 bases not matched to a gene. The CDR3 bases are TGTGCCAGCAGCTTAGATACAGGGGCTAAAAACATTCAGTACTTC. Its protein is CASSLDTGAKNIQYF.

The rearrangement uses TRBV29-1 and TRBJ1-6, with D perhaps TRBD1 (5 bases). The germline gives CDR1 SQVTM, CDR2 ANQGSEA. The CDR3 runs to 13 residues. Trimming stripped 5 bases from V and 7 bases from J, with 12 bases between. For the CDR3, the DNA is TGCAGCGTTAACCAGGGCCCCAATTCACCCCTCCACTTT. This translates into CSVNQGPNSPLHF.

The rearrangement uses TRBV28 and TRBJ1-5, with TRBD1 as a possible D gene (6 bases). This CDR3 comprises 17 residues. Trimming shortened V by 3 bases and J by 0 bases, and 15 bases separated the two germline ends. CDR1 is MDHEN, CDR2 SYDVKM, per germline. The CDR3 region is CASSFTGISNSNQPQHF. In nucleotides, the CDR3 is TGTGCCAGCAGTTTCACAGGGATTTCAAATAGCAATCAGCCCCAGCATTTT.

The CDR3 spells CASRSSGGAFNEQFF. CDR3 DNA sequence: TGTGCCAGCAGATCTAGCGGGGGGGCCTTCAATGAGCAGTTCTTC. The chain uses TRBV2 and TRBJ2-1; TRBD2 agrees at 12 bases. The CDR3 length is 15 residues. The J segment lost 6 bases and the V segment lost 6 bases, leaving 6 bases of the junction unmatched. Looked up from germline, CDR1 is SNHLY and CDR2 is FYNNEI.

The chain recombines TRBV7-2 with TRBJ1-5, with D hard to call. Trimming removed 2 bases from V and 1 base from J, with 9 bases in between. There are 15 residues in the CDR3. Per germline, CDR1 SGHTA and CDR2 FQGNSA. The CDR3 loop reads CASSLWAGSNQPQHF. The CDR3 DNA reads as TGTGCCAGCAGCTTATGGGCGGGAAGCAATCAGCCCCAGCATTTT.

V is TRBV5-4 and J is TRBJ2-3, with a weak D call TRBD2 (5 bases). V shed 3 bases and J shed 2 bases, with 7 bases lying between them. Germline-derived CDR1 and CDR2 are SGHNT and YYREEE (reference sequence). The CDR3 spans 13 residues. The CDR3 spells CASSSEATDTQYF. Here the CDR3 DNA reads TGTGCCAGCAGCTCGGAGGCCACAGATACGCAGTATTTT.

The chain employs TRBV18 and TRBJ2-7; D not resolved. The CDR3 sequence is 14 residues long. Germline V CDR1 and CDR2: KGHSH, LQKENI. Trimming pared 1 base from V and 2 bases from J, leaving 9 bases between. The DNA for the CDR3 is TGTGCCAGCTCACCACTAGAATTTACCTACGAGCAGTACTTC. This gives the protein CASSPLEFTYEQYF.

This clone has only a few counts. V gene TRBV5-8 combines with J gene TRBJ2-5; D possibly corresponds to TRBD2 (5 bases). This CDR3 has 13 amino acids. Trimming stripped 4 bases from V and 4 bases from J, with 11 bases between. The germline gives CDR1 SGHTS, CDR2 YDEGEE. The CDR3 is CASSRGFGETQYF. The CDR3 DNA reads as TGTGCCAGCAGCCGCGGGTTCGGAGAGACCCAGTACTTC.

Only one count was recorded for this clone. V usage is TRBV5-1 and J usage is TRBJ1-1; D ambiguous. The germline V and J ends were trimmed by 5 bases and 5 bases, with 10 bases remaining between them. This CDR3 region has 12 residues. Looked up from germline, CDR1 is SGHRS and CDR2 is YFSETQ. The CDR3 DNA follows: TGCGCCAGCAGTCCACCGGGGACTGAAGCTTTCTTT. It encodes CASSPPGTEAFF.

This chain connects TRBV7-2 to TRBJ2-3, with 14 nucleotides matching TRBD2. The germline V gene has CDR1 SGHTA and CDR2 FQGNSA. The CDR3 runs 15 residues. The J segment lost 11 bases and the V segment lost 5 bases, leaving 9 bases of the junction unmatched. This chain's CDR3 is CASSPRLAGGKVQYF. In DNA form, the CDR3 reads TGTGCCAGCAGCCCCCGACTAGCGGGAGGGAAGGTGCAGTATTTT.

This rearrangement joins TRBV28 to TRBJ1-2, with 11 bases lining up with TRBD1. This CDR3 spans 14 amino acids. With 4 bases clipped from V and 7 bases from J, the junction kept 5 bases outside the gene matches. CDR1 is MDHEN and CDR2 is SYDVKM in the germline V gene. CDR3 coding DNA: TGTGCCAGCAGTTCATCCGGGACAGGGGGTGGCTACACCTTC. Translated: CASSSSGTGGGYTF.

V usage is TRBV28 and J usage is TRBJ2-3, with D perhaps matching TRBD2 (6 bases). Germline CDR1 is MDHEN and CDR2 is SYDVKM. Trimming took 3 bases from V and 3 from J, leaving 10 bases between them. This CDR3 has 14 amino acids. The CDR3 DNA is TGTGCCAGCAGTTTTTCTGGGGGGACAGATACGCAGTATTTT. This translates into CASSFSGGTDTQYF.

The gene calls are TRBV7-9 and TRBJ2-7; 7 bases are shared with TRBD1. Losses at the gene ends were 5 bases for V and 0 bases for J; bases not matched to a gene: 4. Per the germline V gene, CDR1 is SEHNR and CDR2 is FQNEAQ (reference sequence). CDR3 length: 14 amino acids. This CDR3 reads CASSEGQLSYEQYF. In DNA, the CDR3 is TGTGCCAGCAGCGAGGGACAGCTCTCCTACGAGCAGTACTTC.

The chain couples TRBV5-4 to TRBJ2-7, with D possibly matching TRBD2 (5 bases). This CDR3 spans 13 amino acids. V lost 4 bases and J lost 2, with 10 bases in between. The germline V gene encodes CDR1 SGHNT and CDR2 YYREEE (reference sequence). CDR3 loop: CASSPGIPYEQYF. CDR3 sequence (DNA): TGTGCCAGCAGCCCCGGGATACCCTACGAGCAGTACTTC. Supplemented by reference TRBV5-4 and TRBJ2-7, the full variable domain reads ETGVTQSPTHLIKTRGQQVTLRCSSQSGHNTVSWYQQALGQGPQFIFQYYREEENGRGNFPPRFSGLQFPNYSSELNVNALELDDSALYLCASSPGIPYEQYFGPGTRLTVT.

V and J are TRBV28 and TRBJ2-7; possibly TRBD2 for D (5 bases). The CDR3 runs 13 residues. Germline assignment: CDR1 MDHEN and CDR2 SYDVKM. Trimming shortened V by 5 bases and J by 6 bases, and 14 bases separated the two germline ends. The CDR3 spells CASSKLRGLEQYF. The DNA for the CDR3 is TGTGCCAGCAGTAAGTTAAGAGGGCTCGAGCAGTACTTC.

This chain joins TRBV28 and TRBJ2-1; 8 nucleotides line up with TRBD2. CDR1 and CDR2 from the germline V gene are MDHEN and SYDVKM. CDR3 size: 15 residues. With 6 bases clipped from V and 3 bases from J, the junction kept 7 bases outside the gene matches. The CDR3 nucleotides read TGTGCCAGCAGCCCCTCCGGGACTAGCTACAATGAGCAGTTCTTC. Translating gives CASSPSGTSYNEQFF. Drawing the rest from reference TRBV28 and TRBJ2-1, the complete variable domain is DVKVTQSSRYLVKRTGEKVFLECVQDMDHENMFWYRQDPGLGLRLIYFSYDVKMKEKGDIPEGYSVSREKKERFSLILESASTNQTSMYLCASSPSGTSYNEQFFGPGTRLTVL.

V and J are TRBV28 and TRBJ2-4, with 8 bases fitting TRBD2. The CDR3 has 18 residues. Germline trimming cut 5 bases from V and 3 bases from J; bases unmatched to any gene: 15. In germline, CDR1 is MDHEN, CDR2 SYDVKM. The CDR3 nucleotides read TGTGCCAGCAGTCCGAGGGCGGGGGGAGGAAAAGGCAAAAACATTCAGTACTTC. Its protein is CASSPRAGGGKGKNIQYF. Based on the CDR3 plus reference TRBV28 and TRBJ2-4, the full variable domain is DVKVTQSSRYLVKRTGEKVFLECVQDMDHENMFWYRQDPGLGLRLIYFSYDVKMKEKGDIPEGYSVSREKKERFSLILESASTNQTSMYLCASSPRAGGGKGKNIQYFGAGTRLSVL.

The chain uses TRBV28 and TRBJ1-3; no clear D gene. The germline CDR1 and CDR2 sequences are MDHEN and SYDVKM. CDR3 length equals 14 residues. Trimming stripped 3 bases from V and 4 bases from J, with 10 bases between. The CDR3 reads CASSLPRSGNTIYF. CDR3 in DNA: TGTGCCAGCAGTTTGCCCAGATCGGGAAACACCATATATTTT.

In DNA, the CDR3 is TGTGCCAGAAGCTTGGTCGGGGGGCAGGGGCAGCCTAGCACAGATACGCAGTATTTT. Translating it yields CARSLVGGQGQPSTDTQYF. The chain carries TRBV5-3 and TRBJ2-3; a weak D match, TRBD2 (7 bases). TRBV5-3 carries the ORF label, with uncertain function. The CDR3 loop spans 19 amino acids. The V and J ends lost 0 bases and 0 bases respectively, with 20 bases between them.

J is TRBJ2-1 and V is TRBV19, with 10 bases aligning to TRBD2. V was clipped by 2 bases and J by 8 bases; unmatched bases: 6. The CDR3 is made up of 15 amino acids. Germline values: CDR1 LNHDA, CDR2 SQIVND (reference sequence). CDR3 in DNA: TGTGCCAGTAGTATATCTACTAGCGGGGACGATGAGCAGTTCTTC. It specifies CASSISTSGDDEQFF.

V gene TRBV18 combines with J gene TRBJ1-2, with D maybe TRBD1 (5 bases). The length of the CDR3 is 13 residues. Trimming pared 4 bases from V and 6 bases from J, leaving 12 bases between. CDR1 KGHSH and CDR2 LQKENI come from the germline V gene. This CDR3 is CASSRERGHGYTF. The CDR3 DNA sequence: TGTGCCAGCTCACGAGAGCGGGGACATGGCTACACCTTC.

The chain recombines TRBV28 with TRBJ2-3, with a possible D match to TRBD2 (5 bases). Germline V CDR1 and CDR2: MDHEN, SYDVKM. Trimming removed 4 bases at V and 9 bases at J, with 14 bases between. The CDR3 has 13 amino acids. CDR3 nucleotide sequence: TGTGCCAGCAGTTCCCCGGGAATAGGGACGCAGTATTTT. It yields the protein CASSSPGIGTQYF.

The V call is TRBV11-2, the J call TRBJ2-1, with 11 bases identical to TRBD1. J was trimmed by 6 bases and V by 5 bases; bases with no gene match: 6. Germline values: CDR1 SGHAT, CDR2 FQNNGV. The length of the CDR3 is 15 residues. The CDR3 here is CASSREGTGGNEQFF. The CDR3 bases are TGTGCCAGCAGCCGGGAAGGGACAGGGGGCAATGAGCAGTTCTTC.

A single count supports this clone. The chain is built from TRBV7-9 and TRBJ1-5; possibly TRBD1 for D (6 bases). V dropped 5 bases and J dropped 2 bases, with 19 bases sitting between them. The length of the CDR3 is 17 residues. Germline V CDR1 and CDR2: SEHNR, FQNEAQ (reference sequence). CDR3 sequence (DNA): TGTGCCAGCAGCCAAACCTTGACAGGATTTGGCAATCAGCCCCAGCATTTT. This gives the protein CASSQTLTGFGNQPQHF. Full variable domain (rest looked up from reference TRBV7-9 and TRBJ1-5): DTGVSQNPRHKITKRGQNVTFRCDPISEHNRLYWYRQTLGQGPEFLTYFQNEAQLEKSRLLSDRFSAERPKGSFSTLEIQRTEQGDSAMYLCASSQTLTGFGNQPQHFGDGTRLSIL.